This T cell receptor (beta chain) is drawn from a study of OX40 agonist ivuxolimab in advanced cancers. Concerning this clone: Its antigen is not identified.

Clones were sequenced by immunoSEQ multiplex PCR, and TCRdb holds only the in-frame ones, with some missing. The table shows roughly 13,000 clones, with just under 80% occurring only once. The study's findings and limits: The authors did not determine the antigen specificity of the expanded peripheral T cells. CD4+ T cells averaged fewer expanded clones than CD8+ T cells.

Material: CD4+ or CD8+ T cells sorted from blood, obtained in a trial of the OX40 agonist ivuxolimab. The TCR comes from an adult with an advanced solid tumor such as melanoma, head and neck, liver or kidney cancer.

The CDR3 bases are TGTGCCAGCAGTTCCGGGACAGGGGGCACTGAAGCTTTCTTT. Amino acid sequence: CASSSGTGGTEAFF. This chain links TRBV25-1 with TRBJ1-1; 11 positions agree with TRBD1. Germline CDR1 reads MGHDK; CDR2 reads SYGVNS. J lost 4 bases, V lost 5 bases, and 3 bases had no gene match. CDR3 size: 14 residues.